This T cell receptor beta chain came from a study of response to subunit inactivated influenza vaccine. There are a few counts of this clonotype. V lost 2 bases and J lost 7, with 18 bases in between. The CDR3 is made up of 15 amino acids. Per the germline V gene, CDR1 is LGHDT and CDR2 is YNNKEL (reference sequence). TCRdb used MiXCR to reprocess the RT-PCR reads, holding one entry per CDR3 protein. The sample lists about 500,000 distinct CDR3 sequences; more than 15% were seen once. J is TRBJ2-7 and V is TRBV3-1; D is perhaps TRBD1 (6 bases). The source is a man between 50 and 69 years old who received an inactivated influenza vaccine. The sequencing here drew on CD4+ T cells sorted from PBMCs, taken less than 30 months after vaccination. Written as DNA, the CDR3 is TGTGCCAGCAGCCAAATTGGCACAGGGATCCGTGAGCAGTACTTC. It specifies CASSQIGTGIREQYF.